Listed here is a single T cell receptor (beta chain). The antigen remains undetermined. Clones were sequenced by immunoSEQ multiplex PCR, and TCRdb holds only the in-frame ones, with some missing. This sample yields some 10,000 clones, of which about 80% are seen a single time; around a third belongs to the top ten. Trimming removed 6 bases at V and 6 bases at J, with 12 bases between. This CDR3 has 12 amino acids. From germline, CDR1 is SNHLY and CDR2 FYNNEI. This sample stems from a study of T cells and copy number aberrations in small-cell lung cancer. Study-level results: Tumors showed lower T-cell density, richness and clonality than adjacent lung, though density did not differ significantly.

All donors had upfront surgery without preoperative chemotherapy, radiotherapy or any immunotherapy. Donors were all either smokers or heavy second-hand smokers. Sequenced material: normal tissue next to the tumor. The source is a man in his 60s with small cell lung cancer. The V call is TRBV2, the J call TRBJ2-7; D not resolved. This CDR3 reads CASSLGKPEQYF. The CDR3 nucleotides are TGTGCCAGCAGCCTTGGAAAGCCCGAGCAGTACTTC. The full variable domain, rest sourced from reference TRBV2 and TRBJ2-7, is EPEVTQTPSHQVTQMGQEVILRCVPISNHLYFYWYRQILGQKVEFLVSFYNNEISEKSEIFDDQFSVERPDGSNFTLKIRSTKLEDSAMYFCASSLGKPEQYFGPGTRLTVT.